A selection of T cell receptor beta chains follows, all from one sample in a study of shared clonotypes between healthy human individuals. Profiled with immunoSEQ multiplex PCR; TCRdb holds only in-frame clones, not every one. The sample contains roughly 2 million clones, approximately 96% of which appear only once. Sequencing was carried out using naive CD4+ T cells sorted from blood. All receptors derive from a man between 18 and 29 years old in good health. Both conserved end residues are part of each CDR3. Each record gives: clone size, J gene, D gene, V gene, CDR3 protein, CDR3 DNA. D genes are given only for firm matches. Some rows have no size entry. The others give once, few or many, or a class for an expanded clone.

>NA|TRBJ1-1|NA|TRBV2
CASSGDMNTEAFF
TGTGCCAGCAGTGGGGATATGAACACTGAAGCTTTCTTT
>NA|TRBJ1-1|NA|TRBV5-5
CASSSQLMNTEAFF
TGTGCCAGCAGCTCACAGCTCATGAACACTGAAGCTTTCTTT
>NA|TRBJ1-1|TRBD1|TRBV10-3
CAISAQTGGLGAFF
TGTGCCATCAGCGCTCAGACAGGGGGCTTGGGAGCTTTCTTT
>NA|TRBJ1-1|TRBD1|TRBV10-3
CAISEGQVNTEAFF
TGTGCCATCAGTGAGGGACAGGTGAACACTGAAGCTTTCTTT
>once|TRBJ2-3|NA|TRBV5-4
CASSLNPFTDTQYF
TGTGCCAGCAGCTTGAATCCGTTCACAGATACGCAGTATTTT
>NA|TRBJ1-5|NA|TRBV6-1
CASSARGNQPQHF
TGTGCCAGCAGTGCGAGGGGGAATCAGCCCCAGCATTTT
>NA|TRBJ2-1|NA|TRBV4-2
CASSQDSQPNGGRYNEQFF
TGTGCCAGCAGCCAAGATAGCCAACCAAACGGGGGAAGGTACAATGAGCAGTTCTTC
>NA|TRBJ2-1|TRBD1|TRBV11-3
CASSLGQGIVNEQFF
TGTGCCAGCAGCCTGGGACAGGGGATCGTGAATGAGCAGTTCTTC
>NA|TRBJ2-6|NA|TRBV11-1
CASSHRSSGANVLTF
TGTGCCAGCAGCCACAGGAGCTCTGGGGCCAACGTCCTGACTTTC
>NA|TRBJ1-5|NA|TRBV19
CATQDRRNQPQHF
TGTGCCACCCAGGACAGACGAAATCAGCCCCAGCATTTT
>NA|TRBJ1-5|TRBD1|TRBV6-5
CASSSGQGAQPQHF
TGTGCCAGCAGTTCCGGACAGGGTGCTCAGCCCCAGCATTTT
>NA|TRBJ2-7|TRBD1|TRBV7-6
CASSAPTGSYEQYF
TGTGCCAGCAGCGCCCCGACAGGGAGCTACGAGCAGTACTTC
>NA|TRBJ2-7|TRBD1|TRBV5-1
CASGQGYEQYF
TGCGCCAGCGGACAGGGGTACGAGCAGTACTTC